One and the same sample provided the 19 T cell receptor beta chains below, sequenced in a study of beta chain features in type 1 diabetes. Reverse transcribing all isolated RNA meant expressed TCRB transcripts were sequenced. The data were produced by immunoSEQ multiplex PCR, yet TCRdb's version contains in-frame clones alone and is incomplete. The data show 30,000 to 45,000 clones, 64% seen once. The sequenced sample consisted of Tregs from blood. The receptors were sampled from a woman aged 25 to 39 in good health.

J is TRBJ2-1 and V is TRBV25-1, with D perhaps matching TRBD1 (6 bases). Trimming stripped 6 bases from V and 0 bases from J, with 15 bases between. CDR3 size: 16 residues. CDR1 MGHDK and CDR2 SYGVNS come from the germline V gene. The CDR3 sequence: CASRGLGGSSYNEQFF. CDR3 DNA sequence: TGTGCCAGCAGGGGGCTAGGGGGAAGCTCCTACAATGAGCAGTTCTTC.

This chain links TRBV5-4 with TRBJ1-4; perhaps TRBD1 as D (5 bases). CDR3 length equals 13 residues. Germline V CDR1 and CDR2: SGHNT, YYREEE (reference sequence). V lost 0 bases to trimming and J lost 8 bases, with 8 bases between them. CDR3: CASSLAREEKLFF. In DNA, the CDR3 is TGTGCCAGCAGCTTGGCCAGGGAAGAAAAACTGTTTTTT. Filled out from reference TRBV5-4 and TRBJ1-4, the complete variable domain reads ETGVTQSPTHLIKTRGQQVTLRCSSQSGHNTVSWYQQALGQGPQFIFQYYREEENGRGNFPPRFSGLQFPNYSSELNVNALELDDSALYLCASSLAREEKLFFGSGTQLSVL.

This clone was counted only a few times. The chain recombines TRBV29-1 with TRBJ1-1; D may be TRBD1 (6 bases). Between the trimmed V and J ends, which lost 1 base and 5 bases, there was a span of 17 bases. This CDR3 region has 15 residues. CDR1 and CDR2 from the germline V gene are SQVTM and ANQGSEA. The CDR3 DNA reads TGCAGCGTTGAAGGTCCCACAGGGTTGGAGACTGAAGCTTTCTTT. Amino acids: CSVEGPTGLETEAFF.

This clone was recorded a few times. The CDR3 sequence: CASSLQATQYF. CDR3 coding DNA: TGCGCCAGCAGCTTGCAGGCTACCCAGTACTTC. V usage is TRBV5-1 and J usage is TRBJ2-5, with D unclear. The V end lost 1 base, the J end lost 8 bases, and 6 bases lay between the germline ends. In germline, CDR1 is SGHRS, CDR2 YFSETQ. There are 11 residues in the CDR3.

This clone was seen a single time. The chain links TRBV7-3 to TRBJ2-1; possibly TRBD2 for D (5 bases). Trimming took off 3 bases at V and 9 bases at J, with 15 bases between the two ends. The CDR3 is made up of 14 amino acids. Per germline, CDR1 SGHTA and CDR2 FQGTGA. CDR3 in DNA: TGTGCCAGCAGCTTGAGGAGGACCGTCGGTGAGCAGTTCTTC. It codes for CASSLRRTVGEQFF. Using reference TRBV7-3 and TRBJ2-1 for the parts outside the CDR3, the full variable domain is GAGVSQTPSNKVTEKGKYVELRCDPISGHTALYWYRQSLGQGPEFLIYFQGTGAADDSGLPNDRFFAVRPEGSVSTLKIQRTERGDSAVYLCASSLRRTVGEQFFGPGTRLTVL.

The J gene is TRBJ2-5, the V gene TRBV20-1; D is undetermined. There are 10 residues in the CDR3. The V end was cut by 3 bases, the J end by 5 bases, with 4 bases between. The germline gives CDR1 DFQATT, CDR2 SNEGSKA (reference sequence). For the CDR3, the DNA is TGCAGTGCTAGCCAGGAGACCCAGTACTTC. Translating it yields CSASQETQYF.

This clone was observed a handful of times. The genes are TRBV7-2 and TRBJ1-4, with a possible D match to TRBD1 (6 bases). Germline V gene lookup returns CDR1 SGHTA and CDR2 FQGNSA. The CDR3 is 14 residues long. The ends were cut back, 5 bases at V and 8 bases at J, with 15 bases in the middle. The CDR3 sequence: CASSRRGAKEKLFF. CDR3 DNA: TGTGCCAGCAGCCGGCGGGGGGCGAAGGAAAAACTGTTTTTT.

The CDR3 sequence: CASSFLNEQFF. DNA for the CDR3: TGCGCCAGCAGCTTCCTCAATGAGCAGTTCTTC. The chain is built from TRBV5-1 and TRBJ2-1; D is ambiguous. The germline V gene has CDR1 SGHRS and CDR2 YFSETQ. This CDR3 is built from 11 residues. V was pared by 2 bases and J by 6 bases, with 3 bases between.

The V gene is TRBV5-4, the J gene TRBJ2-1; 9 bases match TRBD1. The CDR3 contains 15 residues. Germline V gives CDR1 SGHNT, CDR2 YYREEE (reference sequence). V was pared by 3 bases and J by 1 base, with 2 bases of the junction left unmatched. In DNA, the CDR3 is TGTGCCAGCAGCTCGGACAGGGGTTCCTACAATGAGCAGTTCTTC. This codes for CASSSDRGSYNEQFF.

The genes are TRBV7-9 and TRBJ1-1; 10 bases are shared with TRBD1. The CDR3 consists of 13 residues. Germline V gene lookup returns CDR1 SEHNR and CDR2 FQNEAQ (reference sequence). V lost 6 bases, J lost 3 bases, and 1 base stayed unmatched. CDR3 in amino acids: CASRGQGYTEAFF. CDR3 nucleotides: TGTGCCAGCAGGGGACAGGGGTACACTGAAGCTTTCTTT.

The CDR3 region is CASSSGRGVVIGTDTQYF. The CDR3 nucleotides read TGTGCCAGCAGTTCGGGCCGGGGGGTGGTAATCGGCACAGATACGCAGTATTTT. The chain combines TRBV27 with TRBJ2-3, with 7 positions matching TRBD2. The ends lost 4 bases at V and 1 base at J; junction bases unmatched: 14. This CDR3 is 18 amino acids long. Per germline, CDR1 MNHEY and CDR2 SMNVEV (reference sequence).

DNA of the CDR3: TGTGCCAGCAGCCAATCGATAGCGGGGCAAGAGACCCAGTACTTC. Translating it yields CASSQSIAGQETQYF. The chain employs TRBV4-2 and TRBJ2-5, with 8 bases aligning to TRBD2. Germline V CDR1 and CDR2: LGHNA, YNFKEQ. With V trimmed by 2 bases and J by 2 bases, 4 bases remained unmatched. The CDR3 consists of 15 residues.

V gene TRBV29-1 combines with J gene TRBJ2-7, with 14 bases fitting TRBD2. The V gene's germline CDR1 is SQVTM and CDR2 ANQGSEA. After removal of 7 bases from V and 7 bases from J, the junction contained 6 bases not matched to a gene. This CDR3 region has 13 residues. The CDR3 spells CSARLAGGLEQYF. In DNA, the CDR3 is TGCAGCGCCAGACTAGCGGGAGGGCTGGAGCAGTACTTC.

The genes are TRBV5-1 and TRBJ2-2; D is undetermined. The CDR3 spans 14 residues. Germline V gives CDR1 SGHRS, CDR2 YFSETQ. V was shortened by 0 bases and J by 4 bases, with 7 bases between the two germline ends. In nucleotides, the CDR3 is TGCGCCAGCAGCTTGGACCAGTCCACCGGGGAGCTGTTTTTT. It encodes CASSLDQSTGELFF. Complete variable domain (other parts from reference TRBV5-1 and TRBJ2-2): KAGVTQTPRYLIKTRGQQVTLSCSPISGHRSVSWYQQTPGQGLQFLFEYFSETQRNKGNFPGRFSGRQFSNSRSEMNVSTLELGDSALYLCASSLDQSTGELFFGEGSRLTVL.

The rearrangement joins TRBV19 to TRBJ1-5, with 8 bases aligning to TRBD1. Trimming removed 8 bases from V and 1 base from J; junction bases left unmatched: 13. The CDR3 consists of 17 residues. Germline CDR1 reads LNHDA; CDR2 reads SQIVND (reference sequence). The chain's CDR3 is CASCLRTGSWSNQPQHF. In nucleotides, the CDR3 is TGTGCCAGTTGTCTGAGGACAGGGAGTTGGAGCAATCAGCCCCAGCATTTT.

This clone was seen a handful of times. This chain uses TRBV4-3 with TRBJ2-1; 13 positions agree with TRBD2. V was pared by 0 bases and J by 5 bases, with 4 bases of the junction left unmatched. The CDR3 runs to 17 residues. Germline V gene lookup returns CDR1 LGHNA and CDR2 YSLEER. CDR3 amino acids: CASSQDLGTSGDNEQFF. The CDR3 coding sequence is TGCGCCAGCAGCCAAGATCTGGGGACTAGCGGGGACAATGAGCAGTTCTTC.

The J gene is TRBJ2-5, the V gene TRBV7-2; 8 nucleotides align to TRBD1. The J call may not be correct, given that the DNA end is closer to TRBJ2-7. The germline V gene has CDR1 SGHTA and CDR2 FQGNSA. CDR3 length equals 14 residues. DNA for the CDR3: TGTGCCAGCAGCTTAACCGGACAGGGCTACGAGCAGTACTTC. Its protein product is CASSLTGQGYEQYF.

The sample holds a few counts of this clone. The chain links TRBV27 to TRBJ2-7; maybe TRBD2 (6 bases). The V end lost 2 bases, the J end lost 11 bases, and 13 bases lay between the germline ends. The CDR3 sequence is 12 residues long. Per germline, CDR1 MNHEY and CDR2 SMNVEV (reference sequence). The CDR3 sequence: CASSLRGGIEYF. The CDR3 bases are TGTGCCAGCAGTTTAAGGGGAGGTATTGAGTACTTC.

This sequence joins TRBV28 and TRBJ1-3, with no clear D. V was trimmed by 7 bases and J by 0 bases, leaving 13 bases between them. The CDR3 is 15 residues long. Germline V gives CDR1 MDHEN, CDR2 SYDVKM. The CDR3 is CASTGGRSSGNTIYF. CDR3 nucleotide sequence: TGTGCCAGCACCGGAGGTCGGAGCTCTGGAAACACCATATATTTT. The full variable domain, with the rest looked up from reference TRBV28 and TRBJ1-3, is DVKVTQSSRYLVKRTGEKVFLECVQDMDHENMFWYRQDPGLGLRLIYFSYDVKMKEKGDIPEGYSVSREKKERFSLILESASTNQTSMYLCASTGGRSSGNTIYFGEGSWLTVV.